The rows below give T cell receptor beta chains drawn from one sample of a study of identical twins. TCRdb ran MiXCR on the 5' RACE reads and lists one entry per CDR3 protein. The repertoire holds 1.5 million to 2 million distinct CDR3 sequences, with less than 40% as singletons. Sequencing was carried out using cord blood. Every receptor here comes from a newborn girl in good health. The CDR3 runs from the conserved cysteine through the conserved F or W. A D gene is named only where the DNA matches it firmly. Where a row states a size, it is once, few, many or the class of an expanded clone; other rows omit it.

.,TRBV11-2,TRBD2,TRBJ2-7,TGTGCCAGCAGCTCCCCTCTAGCGGGGTACTACGGGCAGTACTTC,CASSSPLAGYYGQYF
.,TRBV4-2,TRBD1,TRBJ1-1,TGTGCCAGCAGCCAAGGCTATGGGACAGATGAAGCTTTCTTT,CASSQGYGTDEAFF
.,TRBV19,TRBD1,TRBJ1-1,TGTGCCAGTAGTATCCGCAGGGGGCGTTGGGACACTGAAGCTTTCTTT,CASSIRRGRWDTEAFF
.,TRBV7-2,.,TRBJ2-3,TGTGCCAGCAGCTTAGCGGCCTTGGGGTTGGATACGCAGTATTTT,CASSLAALGLDTQYF
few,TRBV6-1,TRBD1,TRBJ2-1,TGTGCCAGCAGTGAACAGGGGGCGCAGTCTGAGCAGTTCTTC,CASSEQGAQSEQFF
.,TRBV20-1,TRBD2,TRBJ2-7,TGCAGTGGACTAGCGAGCTACGAGCAGTACTTC,CSGLASYEQYF
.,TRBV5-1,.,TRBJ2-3,TGCGCCAGCAGCTCGCAGCCCACAGATACGCAGTATTTT,CASSSQPTDTQYF
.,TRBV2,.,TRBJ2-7,TGTGCCAGCAGGGAAACAGGTTACGAGCAGTACTTC,CASRETGYEQYF
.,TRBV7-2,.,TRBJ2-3,TGTGCCAGCAGCTTAGTGCAGGGATACACAGATACGCAGTATTTT,CASSLVQGYTDTQYF
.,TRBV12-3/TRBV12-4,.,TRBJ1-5,TGTGCCAGCAGTTTCTCGGAAAGGAGCAATCAGCCCCAGCATTTT,CASSFSERSNQPQHF
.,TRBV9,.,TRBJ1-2,TGTGCCAGCAGCGATGACAGCCGCTATGGCTACACCTTC,CASSDDSRYGYTF
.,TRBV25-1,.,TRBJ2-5,TGTGCCAGCAGTCAAGAGGGACCACTCTACAATGAGCAGTACTTC,CASSQEGPLYNEQYF
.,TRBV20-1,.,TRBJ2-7,TGCAGTGCTAGCTACAGTTCAACCTACGAGCAGTACTTC,CSASYSSTYEQYF
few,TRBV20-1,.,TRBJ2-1,TGCAGTGCTAGTCAGGGAGTAGGCAATGAGCAGTTCTTC,CSASQGVGNEQFF
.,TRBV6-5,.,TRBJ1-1,TGTGCCACCCGGACCCCTTCTGGGCGGATGAACACTGAAGCTTTCTTT,CATRTPSGRMNTEAFF
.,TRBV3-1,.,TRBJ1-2,TGTGCCAGCAGCCAAGATTCGACGGGCTACACCTTC,CASSQDSTGYTF
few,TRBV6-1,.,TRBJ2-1,TGTGCCAGCAGTGAAGCAGTGTTCTCCTACAATGAGCAGTTCTTC,CASSEAVFSYNEQFF
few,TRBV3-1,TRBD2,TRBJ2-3,TGTGCCAGCAGCCAAGTAGGGCGGGAGATCGCAGATACGCAGTATTTT,CASSQVGREIADTQYF